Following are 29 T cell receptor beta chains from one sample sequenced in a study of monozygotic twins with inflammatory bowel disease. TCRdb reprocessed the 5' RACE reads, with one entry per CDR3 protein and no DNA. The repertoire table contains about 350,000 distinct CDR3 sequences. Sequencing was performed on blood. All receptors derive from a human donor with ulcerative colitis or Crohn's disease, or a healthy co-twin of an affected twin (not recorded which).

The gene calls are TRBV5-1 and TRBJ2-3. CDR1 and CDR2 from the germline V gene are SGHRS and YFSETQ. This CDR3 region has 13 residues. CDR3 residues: CASSLSITDTQYF.

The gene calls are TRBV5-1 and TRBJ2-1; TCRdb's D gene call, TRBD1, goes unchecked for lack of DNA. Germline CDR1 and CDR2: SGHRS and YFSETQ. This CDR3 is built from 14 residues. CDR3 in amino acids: CATPGRSSYNEQFF.

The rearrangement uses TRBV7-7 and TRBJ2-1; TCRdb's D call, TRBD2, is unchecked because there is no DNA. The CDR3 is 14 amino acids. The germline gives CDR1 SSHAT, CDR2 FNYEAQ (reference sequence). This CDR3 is CASSLSGRGNEQFF.

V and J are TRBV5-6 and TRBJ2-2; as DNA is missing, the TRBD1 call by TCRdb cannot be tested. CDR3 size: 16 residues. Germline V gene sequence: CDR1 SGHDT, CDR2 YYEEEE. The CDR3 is CASSLIRGPNTGELFF.

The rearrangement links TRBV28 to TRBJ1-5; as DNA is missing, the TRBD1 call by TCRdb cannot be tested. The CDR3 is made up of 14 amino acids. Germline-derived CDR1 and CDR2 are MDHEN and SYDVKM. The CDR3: CASRSGQVNQPQHF.

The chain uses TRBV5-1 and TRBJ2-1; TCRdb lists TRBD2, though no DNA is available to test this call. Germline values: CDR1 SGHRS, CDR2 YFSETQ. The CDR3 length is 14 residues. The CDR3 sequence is CASSTGLAGDRQFF.

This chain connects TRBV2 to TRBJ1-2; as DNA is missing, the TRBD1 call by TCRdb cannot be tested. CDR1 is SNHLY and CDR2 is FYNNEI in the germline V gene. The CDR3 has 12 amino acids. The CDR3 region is CASTETGNGYTF.

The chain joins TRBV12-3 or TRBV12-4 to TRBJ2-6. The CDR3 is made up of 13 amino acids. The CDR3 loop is CASSPDGANVLTF.

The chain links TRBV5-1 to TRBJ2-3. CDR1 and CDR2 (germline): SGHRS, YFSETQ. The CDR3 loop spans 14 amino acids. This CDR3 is CASSWTSGTDTQYF.

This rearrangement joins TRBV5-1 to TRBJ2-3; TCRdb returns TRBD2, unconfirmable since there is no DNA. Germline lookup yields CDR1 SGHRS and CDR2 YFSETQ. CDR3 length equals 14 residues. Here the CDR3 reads CASSFGADTDTQYF.

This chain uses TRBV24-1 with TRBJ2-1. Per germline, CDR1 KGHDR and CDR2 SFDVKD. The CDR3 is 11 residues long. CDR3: CATSDFNEQFF.

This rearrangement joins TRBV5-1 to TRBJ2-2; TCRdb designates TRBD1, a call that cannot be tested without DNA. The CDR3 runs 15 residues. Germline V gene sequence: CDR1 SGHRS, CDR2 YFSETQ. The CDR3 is CASSPFQGASGELFF.

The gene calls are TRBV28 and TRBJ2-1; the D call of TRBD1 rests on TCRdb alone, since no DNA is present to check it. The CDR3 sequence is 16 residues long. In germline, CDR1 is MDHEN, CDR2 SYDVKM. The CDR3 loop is CASIDQGGGSYNEQFF. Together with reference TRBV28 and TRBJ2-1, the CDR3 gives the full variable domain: DVKVTQSSRYLVKRTGEKVFLECVQDMDHENMFWYRQDPGLGLRLIYFSYDVKMKEKGDIPEGYSVSREKKERFSLILESASTNQTSMYLCASIDQGGGSYNEQFFGPGTRLTVL.

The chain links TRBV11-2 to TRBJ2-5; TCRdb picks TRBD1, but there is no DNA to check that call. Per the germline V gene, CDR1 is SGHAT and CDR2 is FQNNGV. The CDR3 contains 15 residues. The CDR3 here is CASSSTKGAKETQYF.

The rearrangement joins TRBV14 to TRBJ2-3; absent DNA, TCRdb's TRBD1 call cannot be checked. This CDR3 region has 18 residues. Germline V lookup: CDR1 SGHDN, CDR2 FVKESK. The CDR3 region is CASSRGVRGHRRTDTQYF.

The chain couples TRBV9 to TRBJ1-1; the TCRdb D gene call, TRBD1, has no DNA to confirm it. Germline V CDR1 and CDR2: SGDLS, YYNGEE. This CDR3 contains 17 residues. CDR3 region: CASSSPINASVNTEAFF.

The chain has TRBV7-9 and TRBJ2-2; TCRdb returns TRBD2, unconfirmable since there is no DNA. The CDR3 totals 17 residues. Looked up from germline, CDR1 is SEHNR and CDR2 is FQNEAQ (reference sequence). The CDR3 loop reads CASSPDPSESNTGELFF.

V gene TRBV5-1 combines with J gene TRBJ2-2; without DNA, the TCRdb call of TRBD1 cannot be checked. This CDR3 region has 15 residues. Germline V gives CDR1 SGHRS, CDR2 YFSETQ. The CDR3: CATARGGLNTGELFF.

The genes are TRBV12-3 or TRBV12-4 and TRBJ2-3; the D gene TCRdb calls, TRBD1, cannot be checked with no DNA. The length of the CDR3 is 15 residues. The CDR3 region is CASSFRGGRVNTQYF.

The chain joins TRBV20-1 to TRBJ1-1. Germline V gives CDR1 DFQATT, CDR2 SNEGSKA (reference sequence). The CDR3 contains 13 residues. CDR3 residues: CSARQHPNTEAFF.

CDR3 protein: CASSTGGMDSVNTEAFF. The chain employs TRBV19 and TRBJ1-1; checking the TCRdb D call of TRBD1 is not possible without DNA. Germline V gene lookup returns CDR1 LNHDA and CDR2 SQIVND (reference sequence). The CDR3 loop spans 17 amino acids.

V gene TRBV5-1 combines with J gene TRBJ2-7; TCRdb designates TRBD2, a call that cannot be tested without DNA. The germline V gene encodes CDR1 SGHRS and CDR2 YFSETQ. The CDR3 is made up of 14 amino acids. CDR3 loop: CASSTGAARYEQYF.

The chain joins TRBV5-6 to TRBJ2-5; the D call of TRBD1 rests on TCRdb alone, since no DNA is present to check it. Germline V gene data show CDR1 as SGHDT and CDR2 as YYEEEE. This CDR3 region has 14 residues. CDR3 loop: CASSLGGPEETQYF. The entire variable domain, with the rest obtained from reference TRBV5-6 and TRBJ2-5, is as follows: DAGVTQSPTHLIKTRGQQVTLRCSPKSGHDTVSWYQQALGQGPQFIFQYYEEEERQRGNFPDRFSGHQFPNYSSELNVNALLLGDSALYLCASSLGGPEETQYFGPGTRLLVL.

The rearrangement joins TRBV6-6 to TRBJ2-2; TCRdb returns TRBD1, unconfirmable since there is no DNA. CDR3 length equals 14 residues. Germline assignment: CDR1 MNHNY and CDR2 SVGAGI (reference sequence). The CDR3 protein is CASNQGSLTGELFF.

The CDR3 protein is CASSLYTGNVFETQYF. V is TRBV7-2 and J is TRBJ2-5; the TCRdb D gene call, TRBD1, has no DNA to confirm it. Germline-derived CDR1 and CDR2 are SGHTA and FQGNSA. The CDR3 covers 16 residues.

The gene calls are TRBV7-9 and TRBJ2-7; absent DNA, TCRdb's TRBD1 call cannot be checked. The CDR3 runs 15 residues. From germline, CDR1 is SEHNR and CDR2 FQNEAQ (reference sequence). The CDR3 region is CASSFHGTGVNEQYF.

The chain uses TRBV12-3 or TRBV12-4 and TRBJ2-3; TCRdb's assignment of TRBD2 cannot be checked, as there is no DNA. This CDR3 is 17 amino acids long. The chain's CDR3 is CASSSLGTSIFTDTQYF.

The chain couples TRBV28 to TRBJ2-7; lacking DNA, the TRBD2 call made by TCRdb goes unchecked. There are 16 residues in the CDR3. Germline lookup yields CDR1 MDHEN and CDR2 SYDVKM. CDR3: CASSLSAAGGTYEQYF.

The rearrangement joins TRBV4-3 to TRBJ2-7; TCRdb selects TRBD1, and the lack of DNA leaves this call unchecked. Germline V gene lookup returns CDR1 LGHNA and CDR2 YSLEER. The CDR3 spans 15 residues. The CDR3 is CASSQDRGLAYEQYF.